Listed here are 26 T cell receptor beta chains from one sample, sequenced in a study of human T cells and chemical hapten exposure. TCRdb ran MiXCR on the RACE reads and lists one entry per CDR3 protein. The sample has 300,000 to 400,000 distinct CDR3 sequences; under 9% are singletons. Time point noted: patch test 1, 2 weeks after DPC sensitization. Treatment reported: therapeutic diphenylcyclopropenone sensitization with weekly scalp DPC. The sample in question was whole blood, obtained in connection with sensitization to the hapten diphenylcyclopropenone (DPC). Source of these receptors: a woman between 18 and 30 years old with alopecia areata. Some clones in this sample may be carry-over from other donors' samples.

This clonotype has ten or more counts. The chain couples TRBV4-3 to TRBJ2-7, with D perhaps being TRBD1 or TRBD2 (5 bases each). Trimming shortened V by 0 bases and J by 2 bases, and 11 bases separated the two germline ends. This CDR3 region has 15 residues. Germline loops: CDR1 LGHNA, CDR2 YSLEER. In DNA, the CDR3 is TGCGCCAGCAGCCAAGAGCTAGGGACCCCCTACGAGCAGTACTTC. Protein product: CASSQELGTPYEQYF.

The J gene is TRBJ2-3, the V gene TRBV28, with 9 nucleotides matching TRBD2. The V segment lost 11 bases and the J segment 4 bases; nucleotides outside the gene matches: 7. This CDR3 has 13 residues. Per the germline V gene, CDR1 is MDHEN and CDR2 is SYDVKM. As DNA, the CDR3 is TGTGCCCACGGTAGCGGGGGAGCAGATACGCAGTATTTT. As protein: CAHGSGGADTQYF.

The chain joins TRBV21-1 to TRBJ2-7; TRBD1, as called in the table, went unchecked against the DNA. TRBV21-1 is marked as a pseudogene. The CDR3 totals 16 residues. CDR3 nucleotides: TGTGCCAGCAGCACCTATTCGACAGGGGAAACCTACGAGCAGTACTTC. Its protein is CASSTYSTGETYEQYF.

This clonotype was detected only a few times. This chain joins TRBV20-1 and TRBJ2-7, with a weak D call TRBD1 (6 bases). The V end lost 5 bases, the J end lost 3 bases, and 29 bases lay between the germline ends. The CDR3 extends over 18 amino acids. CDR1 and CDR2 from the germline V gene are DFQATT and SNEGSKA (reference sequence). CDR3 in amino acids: CSAPKRPSLTGPGYEQYF. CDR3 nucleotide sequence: TGCAGTGCTCCCAAAAGGCCGAGTTTAACAGGGCCGGGCTACGAGCAGTACTTC.

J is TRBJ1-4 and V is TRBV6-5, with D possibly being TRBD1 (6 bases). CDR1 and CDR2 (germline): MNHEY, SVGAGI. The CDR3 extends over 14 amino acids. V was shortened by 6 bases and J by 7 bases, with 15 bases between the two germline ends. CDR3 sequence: CASSMNRDFEKLFF. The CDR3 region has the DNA TGTGCCAGCAGCATGAACAGGGACTTTGAAAAACTGTTTTTT.

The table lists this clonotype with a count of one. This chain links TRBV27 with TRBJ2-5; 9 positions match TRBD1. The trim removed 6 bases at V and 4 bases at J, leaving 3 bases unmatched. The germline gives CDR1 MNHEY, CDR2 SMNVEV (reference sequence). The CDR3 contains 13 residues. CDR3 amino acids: CASRGQGRETQYF. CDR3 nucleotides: TGTGCCAGCAGGGGACAGGGACGAGAGACCCAGTACTTC.

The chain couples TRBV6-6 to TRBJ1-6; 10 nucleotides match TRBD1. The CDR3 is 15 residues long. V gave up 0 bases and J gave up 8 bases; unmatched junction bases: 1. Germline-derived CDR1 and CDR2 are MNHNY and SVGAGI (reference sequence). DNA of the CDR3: TGTGCCAGCAGTTACTCCGGACAGGGGGATTCACCCCTCCACTTT. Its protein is CASSYSGQGDSPLHF.

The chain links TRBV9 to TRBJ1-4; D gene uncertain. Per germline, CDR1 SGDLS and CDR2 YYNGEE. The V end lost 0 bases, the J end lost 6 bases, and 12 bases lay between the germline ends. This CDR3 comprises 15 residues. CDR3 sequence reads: CASSVGGTKDEKLFF. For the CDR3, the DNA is TGTGCCAGCAGCGTAGGGGGAACGAAGGATGAAAAACTGTTTTTT.

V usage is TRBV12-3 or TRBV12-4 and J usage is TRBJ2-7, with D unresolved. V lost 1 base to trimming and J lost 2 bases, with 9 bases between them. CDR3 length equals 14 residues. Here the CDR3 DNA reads TGTGCCAGCAGTTTAGACAGTGCCGCCTACGAGCAGTACTTC. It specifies CASSLDSAAYEQYF.

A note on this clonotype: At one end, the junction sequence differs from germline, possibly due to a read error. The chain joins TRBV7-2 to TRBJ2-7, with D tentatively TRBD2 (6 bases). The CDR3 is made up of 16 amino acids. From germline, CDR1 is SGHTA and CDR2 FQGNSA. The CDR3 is CVSSLAGGRSSYEQYF. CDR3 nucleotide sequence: TGTGTCAGCAGCTTAGCCGGGGGAAGAAGCTCCTACGAGCAGTACTTC.

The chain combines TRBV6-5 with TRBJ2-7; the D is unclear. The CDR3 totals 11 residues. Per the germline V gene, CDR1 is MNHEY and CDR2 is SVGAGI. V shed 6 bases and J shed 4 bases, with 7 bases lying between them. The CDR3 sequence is CASSHLYEQYF. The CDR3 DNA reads TGTGCCAGCAGCCACCTTTACGAGCAGTACTTC.

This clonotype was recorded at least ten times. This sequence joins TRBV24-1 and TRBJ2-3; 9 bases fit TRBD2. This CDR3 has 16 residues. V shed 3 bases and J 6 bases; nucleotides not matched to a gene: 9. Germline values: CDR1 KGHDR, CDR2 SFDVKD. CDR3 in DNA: TGTGCCACCAGTGATCTCACTAGCGGGTCCCCGGATACGCAGTATTTT. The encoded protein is CATSDLTSGSPDTQYF.

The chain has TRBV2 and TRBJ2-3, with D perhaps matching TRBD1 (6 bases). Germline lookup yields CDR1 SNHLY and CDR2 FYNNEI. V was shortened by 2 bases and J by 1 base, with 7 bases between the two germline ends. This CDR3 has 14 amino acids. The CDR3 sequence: CASSEYRGTDTQYF. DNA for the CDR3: TGTGCCAGCAGTGAATACAGGGGCACAGATACGCAGTATTTT.

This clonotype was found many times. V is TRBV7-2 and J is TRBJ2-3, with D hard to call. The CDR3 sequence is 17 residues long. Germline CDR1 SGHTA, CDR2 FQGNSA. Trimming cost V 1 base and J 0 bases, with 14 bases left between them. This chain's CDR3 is CASSLVFVLSSTDTQYF. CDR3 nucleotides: TGTGCCAGCAGCTTAGTCTTCGTACTTTCTAGCACAGATACGCAGTATTTT.

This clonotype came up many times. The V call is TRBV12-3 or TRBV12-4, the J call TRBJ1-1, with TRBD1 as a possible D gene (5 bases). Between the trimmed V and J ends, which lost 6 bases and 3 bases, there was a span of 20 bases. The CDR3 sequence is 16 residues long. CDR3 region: CASSPHPGTGDTEAFF. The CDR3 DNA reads TGTGCCAGCAGCCCTCATCCCGGGACTGGGGACACTGAAGCTTTCTTT.

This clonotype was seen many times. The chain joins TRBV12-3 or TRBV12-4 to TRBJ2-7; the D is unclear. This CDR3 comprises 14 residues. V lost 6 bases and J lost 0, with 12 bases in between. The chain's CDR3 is CASSPETSSYEQYF. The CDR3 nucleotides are TGTGCCAGCAGCCCGGAGACAAGCTCCTACGAGCAGTACTTC.

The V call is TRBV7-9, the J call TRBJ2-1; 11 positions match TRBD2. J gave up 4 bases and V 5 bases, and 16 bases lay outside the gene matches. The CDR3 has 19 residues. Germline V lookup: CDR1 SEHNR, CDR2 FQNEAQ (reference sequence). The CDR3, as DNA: TGTGCCAGCAGCCCGGGACTTGGACTAGCGGGTGGCCAATACAATGAGCAGTTCTTC. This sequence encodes CASSPGLGLAGGQYNEQFF.

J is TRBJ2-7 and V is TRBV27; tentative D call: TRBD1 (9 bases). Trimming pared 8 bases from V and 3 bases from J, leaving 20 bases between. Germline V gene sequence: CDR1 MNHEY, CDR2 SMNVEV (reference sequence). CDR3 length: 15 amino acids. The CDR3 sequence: CASSSGGQGFYEQYF. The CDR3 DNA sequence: TGTGCCAGCTCAAGCGGGGGACAGGGATTCTACGAGCAGTACTTC.

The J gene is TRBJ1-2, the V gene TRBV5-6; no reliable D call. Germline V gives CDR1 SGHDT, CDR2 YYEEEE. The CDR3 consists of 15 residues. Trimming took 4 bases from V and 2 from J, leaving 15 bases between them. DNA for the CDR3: TGTGCCAGCAGCCCCCGCGCAGGAGCCAACTATGGCTACACCTTC. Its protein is CASSPRAGANYGYTF.

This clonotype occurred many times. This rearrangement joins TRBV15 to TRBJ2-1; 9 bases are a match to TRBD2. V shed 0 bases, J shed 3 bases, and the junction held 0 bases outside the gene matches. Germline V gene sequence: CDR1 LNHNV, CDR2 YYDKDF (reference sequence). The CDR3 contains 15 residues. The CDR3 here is CATSRERGGYNEQFF. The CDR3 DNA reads TGTGCCACCAGCAGAGAGCGGGGGGGCTACAATGAGCAGTTCTTC.

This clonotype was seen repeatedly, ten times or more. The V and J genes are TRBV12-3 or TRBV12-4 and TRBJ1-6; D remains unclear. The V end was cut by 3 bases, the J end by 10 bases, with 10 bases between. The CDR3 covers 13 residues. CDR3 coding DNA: TGTGCCAGCAGTTTGTATGATGACTCACCCCTCCACTTT. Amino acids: CASSLYDDSPLHF.

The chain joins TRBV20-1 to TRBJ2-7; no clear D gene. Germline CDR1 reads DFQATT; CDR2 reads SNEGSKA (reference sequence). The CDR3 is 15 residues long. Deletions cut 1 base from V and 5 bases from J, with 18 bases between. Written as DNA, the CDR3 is TGCAGTGCTAGAGTGGGCGTTTGGACGAAGAACGAGCAGTACTTC. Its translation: CSARVGVWTKNEQYF.

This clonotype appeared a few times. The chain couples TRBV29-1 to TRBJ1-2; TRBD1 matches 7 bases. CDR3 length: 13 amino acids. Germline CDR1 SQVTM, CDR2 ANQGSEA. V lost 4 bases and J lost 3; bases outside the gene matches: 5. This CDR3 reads CSVAGTAYYGYTF. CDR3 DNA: TGCAGCGTTGCCGGGACAGCATACTATGGCTACACCTTC.

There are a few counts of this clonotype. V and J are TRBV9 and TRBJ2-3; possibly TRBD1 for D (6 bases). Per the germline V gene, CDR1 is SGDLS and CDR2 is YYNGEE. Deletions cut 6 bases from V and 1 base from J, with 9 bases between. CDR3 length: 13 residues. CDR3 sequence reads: CASKRQGTDTQYF. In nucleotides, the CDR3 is TGTGCCAGCAAACGACAGGGCACAGATACGCAGTATTTT.

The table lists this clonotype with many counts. CDR3 residues: CASSYEWGGGTNYGYTF. In nucleotides, the CDR3 is TGTGCCAGCAGTTACGAGTGGGGGGGAGGCACTAACTATGGCTACACCTTC. The chain employs TRBV6-5 and TRBJ1-2; maybe TRBD1 (5 bases). With 2 bases removed from V and 0 bases from J, the gap between germline ends came to 16 bases. Germline values: CDR1 MNHEY, CDR2 SVGAGI. CDR3 length: 17 amino acids.

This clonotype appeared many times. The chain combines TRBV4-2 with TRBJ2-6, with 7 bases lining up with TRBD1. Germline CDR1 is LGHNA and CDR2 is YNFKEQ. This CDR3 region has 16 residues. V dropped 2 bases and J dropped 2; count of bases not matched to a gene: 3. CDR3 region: CASSQPDRAGANVLTF. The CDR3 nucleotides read TGTGCCAGCAGCCAACCTGACAGGGCTGGGGCCAACGTCCTGACTTTC.